The clone carrying this TCR beta chain was picked up a small number of times. The data derive from a study of T cells after yellow fever vaccination. The CDR3 totals 13 residues. Germline V gene lookup returns CDR1 DFQATT and CDR2 SNEGSKA (reference sequence). The germline V and J ends were trimmed by 6 bases and 8 bases, with 17 bases remaining between them. TCRdb processed the 5' RACE reads anew with MiXCR; each CDR3 protein has one entry. The sample has around 550,000 distinct CDR3 sequences, over 15% seen once. The chain combines TRBV20-1 with TRBJ2-1; no reliable D call. Sequences were derived from PBMCs, sampled 15 days after the yellow fever booster vaccination. This sequence originates from a man aged 25 to 40 who received the YFV17D yellow fever vaccine. As DNA, the CDR3 is TGCAGTGCCCAGACAAGCCCCGGCTATGAGCAGTTCTTC. Translating gives CSAQTSPGYEQFF.